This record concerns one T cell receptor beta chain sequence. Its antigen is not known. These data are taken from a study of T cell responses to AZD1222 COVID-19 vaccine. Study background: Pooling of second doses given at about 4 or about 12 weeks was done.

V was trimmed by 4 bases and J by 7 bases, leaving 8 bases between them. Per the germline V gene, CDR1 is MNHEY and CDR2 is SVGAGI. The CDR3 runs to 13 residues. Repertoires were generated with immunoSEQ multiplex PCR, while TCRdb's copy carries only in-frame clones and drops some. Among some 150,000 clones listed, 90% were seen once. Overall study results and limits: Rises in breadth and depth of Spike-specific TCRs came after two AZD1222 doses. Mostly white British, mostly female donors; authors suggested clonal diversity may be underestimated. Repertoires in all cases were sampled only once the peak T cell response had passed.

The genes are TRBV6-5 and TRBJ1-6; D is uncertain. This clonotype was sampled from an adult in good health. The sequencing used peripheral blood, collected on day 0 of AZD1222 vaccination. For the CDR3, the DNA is TGTGCCAGCAGTTCTACAGCGAATTCACCCCTCCACTTT. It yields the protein CASSSTANSPLHF.